The 18 T cell receptor beta chains reported below all come from one sample, sequenced in a study of graft-versus-host responses after intestinal transplantation. These receptors have no known antigen. The repertoire was sequenced with immunoSEQ multiplex PCR; TCRdb's copy has only in-frame clones and lacks some. The repertoire includes about 93,000 clones, 82% of them detected once, and 0.75% to 0.85% sits in the top ten. The source was unstimulated CD4+ T cells sorted from spleen or lymph node cells, collected before intestinal transplant. The receptors derive from a human donor who received an intestinal transplant.

CDR3 residues: CASNTQVGELFF. The CDR3 region has the DNA TGTGCCAGCAACACCCAAGTGGGGGAGCTGTTTTTT. The chain is built from TRBV7-9 and TRBJ2-2; unclear D gene. Germline V gene lookup returns CDR1 SEHNR and CDR2 FQNEAQ (reference sequence). The V gene lost 7 bases and the J gene lost 8 bases, with 11 bases spanning the gap. CDR3 size: 12 residues.

The J gene is TRBJ2-5, the V gene TRBV14; D is possibly TRBD1 (5 bases). Germline-derived CDR1 and CDR2 are SGHDN and FVKESK. CDR3 size: 12 residues. Trimming cost V 2 bases and J 5 bases, with 6 bases left between them. CDR3 loop: CASSQNRETQYF. In nucleotides, the CDR3 is TGTGCCAGCAGCCAAAACAGGGAGACCCAGTACTTC.

This clone is a singleton in its sample. The chain is built from TRBV2 and TRBJ2-1; D perhaps matches TRBD2 (6 bases). V was cut by 5 bases and J by 9 bases, with 17 bases left in between. This CDR3 contains 14 residues. Germline V gives CDR1 SNHLY, CDR2 FYNNEI. The CDR3 region is CASSSGTGGIEQFF. CDR3 DNA: TGTGCCAGCAGTTCCGGGACCGGAGGGATTGAGCAGTTCTTC.

The V call is TRBV9, the J call TRBJ2-5, with D maybe TRBD1 (6 bases). From germline, CDR1 is SGDLS and CDR2 YYNGEE. The CDR3 loop spans 15 amino acids. With 0 bases removed from V and 5 bases from J, the gap between germline ends came to 14 bases. In DNA, the CDR3 is TGTGCCAGCAGCGTAGGACAGGCTGGATGGGAGACCCAGTACTTC. Translating it yields CASSVGQAGWETQYF.

This chain joins TRBV9 and TRBJ1-2; TRBD1 aligns across 7 bases. Germline values: CDR1 SGDLS, CDR2 YYNGEE. The ends lost 3 bases at V and 7 bases at J; junction bases unmatched: 9. The CDR3 contains 14 residues. The chain's CDR3 is CASSATGDRGGYTF. The DNA of the CDR3 is TGTGCCAGCAGCGCTACAGGGGATCGGGGTGGCTACACCTTC.

The chain links TRBV5-4 to TRBJ2-1, with TRBD2 matching 8 bases. CDR3 length: 18 residues. The junction had 8 bases not matched to a gene; V was cut back by 0 bases and J by 0 bases. Looked up from germline, CDR1 is SGHNT and CDR2 is YYREEE (reference sequence). The CDR3 sequence: CASSLGGRGGSSYNEQFF. The CDR3 DNA is TGTGCCAGCAGCTTGGGAGGTCGGGGGGGGTCCTCCTACAATGAGCAGTTCTTC.

The chain links TRBV28 to TRBJ2-7, with 7 nucleotides matching TRBD1. The V gene end was trimmed by 6 bases and the J gene end by 7 bases; junction bases not matched to a gene: 18. The CDR3 covers 16 residues. Germline lookup yields CDR1 MDHEN and CDR2 SYDVKM. CDR3 protein: CASRRTGIRTSGEQYF. As DNA, the CDR3 is TGTGCCAGCAGACGGACAGGCATCCGCACATCGGGGGAGCAGTACTTC.

The CDR3 bases are TGTGCCAGCAGTTTAGTTCAGGGGGCCCACGAGCAGTACTTC. Residues: CASSLVQGAHEQYF. This chain connects TRBV27 to TRBJ2-7; 8 nucleotides agree with TRBD1. The CDR3 contains 14 residues. Trimming took 2 bases from V and 5 from J; bases not matched to a gene: 5. CDR1 and CDR2 (germline): MNHEY, SMNVEV (reference sequence).

The chain combines TRBV5-4 with TRBJ2-7; TRBD2 might be the D (5 bases). From germline, CDR1 is SGHNT and CDR2 YYREEE (reference sequence). The V end was cut by 0 bases, the J end by 2 bases, with 9 bases between. The CDR3 has 14 amino acids. CDR3: CASSLANGAYEQYF. The DNA of the CDR3 is TGTGCCAGCAGCTTGGCGAACGGGGCCTACGAGCAGTACTTC.

This clone showed up just a few times. The gene calls are TRBV6-5 and TRBJ2-7, with 8 bases fitting TRBD2. V shed 2 bases, J shed 4 bases, and the junction held 4 bases outside the gene matches. The CDR3 has 14 amino acids. The germline V gene encodes CDR1 MNHEY and CDR2 SVGAGI. CDR3 sequence: CASSYTAGVYEQYF. DNA of the CDR3: TGTGCCAGCAGTTACACAGCGGGAGTTTACGAGCAGTACTTC.

This rearrangement joins TRBV7-8 to TRBJ2-3, with D possibly matching TRBD2 (5 bases). CDR3 length equals 16 residues. Trimming left V 5 bases short and J 2 bases short, with 17 bases between. Germline V CDR1 and CDR2: SGHVS, FQNEAQ. The CDR3 nucleotides are TGTGCCAGCAGCACACGCCTTAAGCGGTACACAGATACGCAGTATTTT. This gives the protein CASSTRLKRYTDTQYF.

The chain recombines TRBV21-1 with TRBJ2-3; the table's D call, TRBD1, was not checked against the DNA. TRBV21-1 counts as a pseudogene. The CDR3 runs 19 residues. As DNA, the CDR3 is TGTGCCAGCAGCAAAGCGAACCGGGACAGGGAGGGCCCCACAGATACGCAGTATTTT. Residues: CASSKANRDREGPTDTQYF.

This clone occurred a few times. V and J are TRBV2 and TRBJ1-3; no clear D gene. The CDR3 is 13 amino acids. Germline V gives CDR1 SNHLY, CDR2 FYNNEI. Between the trimmed V and J ends, which lost 5 bases and 2 bases, there was a span of 7 bases. CDR3 nucleotides: TGTGCCAGCAGTCGAGAAACTGGAAACACCATATATTTT. Protein product: CASSRETGNTIYF.

Here the CDR3 reads CASSSGFRTDTQYF. In nucleotides, the CDR3 is TGTGCCAGCAGCTCGGGGTTTAGGACAGATACGCAGTATTTT. The rearrangement links TRBV5-4 to TRBJ2-3; D may be TRBD2 (5 bases). CDR3 length equals 14 residues. The ends were cut back, 3 bases at V and 3 bases at J, with 11 bases in the middle. CDR1 and CDR2 (germline): SGHNT, YYREEE (reference sequence).

This clone turned up a few times. CDR3 sequence (DNA): TGTGCCAGCAGCCAAGTCTGGGCTAGCGGGAGCCCCTCCTACAATGAGCAGTTCTTC. Translation: CASSQVWASGSPSYNEQFF. V gene TRBV14 combines with J gene TRBJ2-1; 10 nucleotides agree with TRBD2. Losses at the gene ends were 1 base for V and 0 bases for J; bases not matched to a gene: 9. Per germline, CDR1 SGHDN and CDR2 FVKESK. The CDR3 consists of 19 residues.

The rearrangement uses TRBV7-9 and TRBJ1-4; D may be TRBD1 (5 bases). This CDR3 is 15 amino acids long. The germline V gene has CDR1 SEHNR and CDR2 FQNEAQ (reference sequence). V lost 7 bases and J 0 bases, leaving 12 bases between the germline ends. CDR3 loop: CASTLGGSTNEKLFF. As DNA, the CDR3 is TGTGCCAGCACCCTCGGGGGATCAACTAATGAAAAACTGTTTTTT.

The chain is built from TRBV5-1 and TRBJ2-1, with 7 bases aligning to TRBD2. Germline V gene data show CDR1 as SGHRS and CDR2 as YFSETQ. J was trimmed by 7 bases and V by 2 bases; bases with no gene match: 3. This CDR3 is built from 13 residues. The CDR3 sequence is CASSFGGNNEQFF. DNA for the CDR3: TGCGCCAGCAGCTTCGGGGGGAATAATGAGCAGTTCTTC.

The V gene is TRBV5-6, the J gene TRBJ2-3, with 8 positions matching TRBD2. The CDR3 consists of 16 residues. With V trimmed by 4 bases and J by 3 bases, 10 bases remained unmatched. CDR1 is SGHDT, CDR2 YYEEEE, per germline. For the CDR3, the DNA is TGTGCCAGCAGCCCGGGGGTGGCTAGCGGGACAGATACGCAGTATTTT. Its protein product is CASSPGVASGTDTQYF.